Below, 15 T cell receptor beta chains from the same sample are listed, as sequenced in a study of T cell responses to AZD1222 COVID-19 vaccine. Using immunoSEQ multiplex PCR, the repertoire was profiled, and TCRdb retains in-frame clones only, with some absent. The sample consists of 100,000 to 150,000 clones, more than 65% of them appearing once. This specimen was peripheral blood, taken 28 days after the second AZD1222 dose. These receptors originate from an adult who received the AZD1222 COVID-19 vaccine.

In this sample, this clone turned up a few times. The V call is TRBV5-1, the J call TRBJ2-5; D perhaps matches TRBD1 (6 bases). Germline loops: CDR1 SGHRS, CDR2 YFSETQ. The length of the CDR3 is 14 residues. The V end was cut by 4 bases, the J end by 5 bases, with 15 bases between. CDR3 DNA sequence: TGCGCCAGCAGCCAGTCAACAGGGTCGGAGACCCAGTACTTC. It specifies CASSQSTGSETQYF.

The J gene is TRBJ2-7, the V gene TRBV5-8, with 7 bases that match TRBD2. CDR3 length: 17 amino acids. The germline CDR1 and CDR2 sequences are SGHTS and YDEGEE. Trimming cost V 0 bases and J 2 bases; bases outside gene matches: 11. Here the CDR3 DNA reads TGTGCCAGCAGCTTGGGAAATACAGCGGGGTCAACCTACGAGCAGTACTTC. The encoded protein is CASSLGNTAGSTYEQYF.

The rearrangement uses TRBV11-3 and TRBJ2-5; D remains ambiguous. CDR1 is SGHNT, CDR2 YENEEA, per germline. The V end was cut by 1 base, the J end by 1 base, with 4 bases between. This CDR3 spans 13 amino acids. CDR3 region: CASSLGSQETQYF. In nucleotides, the CDR3 is TGTGCCAGCAGCTTAGGCAGCCAAGAGACCCAGTACTTC. Full variable domain (remainder filled in from reference TRBV11-3 and TRBJ2-5): EAGVVQSPRYKIIEKKQPVAFWCNPISGHNTLYWYLQNLGQGPELLIRYENEEAVDDSQLPKDRFSAERLKGVDSTLKIQPAELGDSAVYLCASSLGSQETQYFGPGTRLLVL.

The DNA of the CDR3 is TGTGCCAGCAGTCGAGCGTATGGCTACACCTTC. It yields the protein CASSRAYGYTF. The chain carries TRBV28 and TRBJ1-2, with no clear D. The CDR3 totals 11 residues. CDR1 and CDR2 (germline): MDHEN, SYDVKM. V gave up 5 bases and J gave up 5 bases, with 6 bases separating them.

In its sample, this clone was seen once. This chain uses TRBV6-5 with TRBJ1-2; TRBD1 aligns across 7 bases. CDR3 length: 15 residues. The V gene's germline CDR1 is MNHEY and CDR2 SVGAGI. The V and J ends lost 2 bases and 8 bases, in that order; junction bases with no gene match: 11. The CDR3 nucleotides are TGTGCCAGCAGTTACCAGGACAGGCCTAATGCGGGCTACACCTTC. Protein: CASSYQDRPNAGYTF.

The genes are TRBV9 and TRBJ2-1; D is unresolved. CDR1 is SGDLS, CDR2 YYNGEE, per germline. The V end lost 4 bases, the J end lost 3 bases, and 14 bases lay between the germline ends. The CDR3 sequence is 15 residues long. The CDR3 reads CASSPRQGNYNEQFF. The CDR3 DNA follows: TGTGCCAGCAGCCCCCGACAAGGGAACTACAATGAGCAGTTCTTC. The full variable domain, its missing parts supplied by reference TRBV9 and TRBJ2-1, is DSGVTQTPKHLITATGQRVTLRCSPRSGDLSVYWYQQSLDQGLQFLIQYYNGEERAKGNILERFSAQQFPDLHSELNLSSLELGDSALYFCASSPRQGNYNEQFFGPGTRLTVL.

This sequence joins TRBV11-2 and TRBJ2-1; TRBD1 is a possible D gene (6 bases). The CDR3 is 14 residues long. The V end was cut by 5 bases, the J end by 5 bases, with 13 bases between. Germline CDR1 SGHAT, CDR2 FQNNGV. Written as DNA, the CDR3 is TGTGCCAGCAGCACAGGGTCGAAGAACAATGAGCAGTTCTTC. Residues: CASSTGSKNNEQFF.

The gene calls are TRBV19 and TRBJ2-2, with TRBD2 identical over 10 bases. Germline V gives CDR1 LNHDA, CDR2 SQIVND (reference sequence). The ends lost 3 bases at V and 3 bases at J; junction bases unmatched: 4. The CDR3 extends over 16 amino acids. Here the CDR3 reads CASSIYSGGHTGELFF. In DNA form, the CDR3 reads TGTGCCAGTAGTATCTATAGCGGGGGGCACACCGGGGAGCTGTTTTTT. The full variable domain, in which reference TRBV19 and TRBJ2-2 provide the parts outside the CDR3, is DGGITQSPKYLFRKEGQNVTLSCEQNLNHDAMYWYRQDPGQGLRLIYYSQIVNDFQKGDIAEGYSVSREKKESFPLTVTSAQKNPTAFYLCASSIYSGGHTGELFFGEGSRLTVL.

The CDR3, as DNA: TGCGCCAGCACGCGGGGAGGGAACCCAACAGATACGCAGTATTTT. It specifies CASTRGGNPTDTQYF. The V and J genes are TRBV5-1 and TRBJ2-3, with 7 bases identical to TRBD2. The V segment lost 6 bases and the J segment 3 bases; nucleotides outside the gene matches: 10. Germline CDR1 reads SGHRS; CDR2 reads YFSETQ. The CDR3 length is 15 residues.

This chain links TRBV5-1 with TRBJ2-7, with 7 bases fitting TRBD1. Germline V CDR1 and CDR2: SGHRS, YFSETQ. The CDR3 has 17 residues. With 2 bases clipped from V and 1 base from J, the junction kept 12 bases outside the gene matches. In DNA, the CDR3 is TGCGCCAGCAGCTTCGGGGTATCTCTGGACAGGTCCTACGAGCAGTACTTC. Its translation: CASSFGVSLDRSYEQYF. Full variable domain (outside the CDR3, taken from reference TRBV5-1 and TRBJ2-7): KAGVTQTPRYLIKTRGQQVTLSCSPISGHRSVSWYQQTPGQGLQFLFEYFSETQRNKGNFPGRFSGRQFSNSRSEMNVSTLELGDSALYLCASSFGVSLDRSYEQYFGPGTRLTVT.

J is TRBJ1-5 and V is TRBV20-1, with D possibly being TRBD1 (5 bases). Between the trimmed V and J ends, which lost 3 bases and 6 bases, there was a span of 15 bases. Germline CDR1 reads DFQATT; CDR2 reads SNEGSKA (reference sequence). The CDR3 is made up of 14 amino acids. DNA for the CDR3: TGCAGTGCTAGTGAAGACAGCTACCTTCAGCCCCAGCATTTT. It translates to CSASEDSYLQPQHF.

The chain joins TRBV29-1 to TRBJ1-2; 8 bases agree with TRBD1. Trimming cost V 6 bases and J 2 bases; bases outside gene matches: 11. Germline V gene data show CDR1 as SQVTM and CDR2 as ANQGSEA. The CDR3 runs to 15 residues. In DNA, the CDR3 is TGCAGCGTAGAGGACAGGGTAGGGGCAAACTATGGCTACACCTTC. Protein product: CSVEDRVGANYGYTF.

This sequence joins TRBV18 and TRBJ1-4; D call uncertain. V shed 3 bases and J shed 8 bases, with 10 bases lying between them. CDR1 and CDR2 (germline): KGHSH, LQKENI. The CDR3 sequence is 13 residues long. The CDR3: CASSPESAEKLFF. Written as DNA, the CDR3 is TGTGCCAGCTCACCGGAATCAGCCGAAAAACTGTTTTTT.

This chain connects TRBV7-8 to TRBJ2-3; D is tentatively TRBD1 or TRBD2 (6 bases each). Germline-derived CDR1 and CDR2 are SGHVS and FQNEAQ. The ends were cut back, 2 bases at V and 1 base at J, with 10 bases in the middle. This CDR3 contains 15 residues. CDR3 in amino acids: CASSLSGAGTDTQYF. DNA of the CDR3: TGTGCCAGCAGCTTATCGGGGGCGGGCACAGATACGCAGTATTTT.

The chain recombines TRBV19 with TRBJ1-5; D call uncertain. CDR3 length: 15 amino acids. CDR1 and CDR2 from the germline V gene are LNHDA and SQIVND (reference sequence). V was pared by 3 bases and J by 1 base, with 10 bases between. The CDR3 spells CASSMAGGSNQPQHF. The CDR3 bases are TGTGCCAGTAGTATGGCGGGAGGGAGCAATCAGCCCCAGCATTTT.